A single sample is the source of the 27 T cell receptor beta chains below, sequenced in a study of blood T cell repertoires in COVID-19. Measured with immunoSEQ multiplex PCR; TCRdb has only the in-frame clones, and not every one. Counted here are 250,000 to 350,000 clones, around nine tenths occurring once; the ten biggest clones make up roughly 2.9%. Sequenced sample: PBMCs or T cells enriched from blood (not recorded which). Receptors were obtained from a woman aged 50 to 65 who had been exposed to COVID-19.

Written as DNA, the CDR3 is TGCGCCAGCAGCTTGGCCCCCGGGGGTGTCCACAATGAGCAGTTCTTC. This sequence encodes CASSLAPGGVHNEQFF. The genes are TRBV5-1 and TRBJ2-1, with TRBD2 as a possible D gene (6 bases). The CDR3 spans 16 residues. Trimming stripped 0 bases from V and 5 bases from J, with 15 bases between. Germline values: CDR1 SGHRS, CDR2 YFSETQ.

The chain employs TRBV7-2 and TRBJ1-4; TRBD1 agrees at 8 bases. J was trimmed by 6 bases and V by 4 bases; bases with no gene match: 4. Germline V lookup: CDR1 SGHTA, CDR2 FQGNSA. CDR3 length equals 14 residues. The DNA for the CDR3 is TGTGCCAGCAGCTATGACAGGGGTGATGAAAAACTGTTTTTT. Translating gives CASSYDRGDEKLFF.

This chain joins TRBV5-1 and TRBJ1-2, with 11 bases identical to TRBD1. The ends lost 4 bases at V and 4 bases at J; junction bases unmatched: 6. Germline CDR1 reads SGHRS; CDR2 reads YFSETQ. CDR3 length: 15 amino acids. Written as DNA, the CDR3 is TGCGCCAGCAGCCTAGGACAGGGGGCAAGCTATGGCTACACCTTC. It encodes CASSLGQGASYGYTF.

The rearrangement uses TRBV2 and TRBJ2-1; 12 bases fit TRBD2. Germline lookup yields CDR1 SNHLY and CDR2 FYNNEI. Trimming took 6 bases from V and 4 from J; bases not matched to a gene: 7. There are 16 residues in the CDR3. DNA for the CDR3: TGTGCCAGCAGCGAAAGACTAGCGGGGGCTTACAATGAGCAGTTCTTC. It yields the protein CASSERLAGAYNEQFF.

The gene calls are TRBV20-1 and TRBJ1-2; 7 bases are shared with TRBD1. The CDR3 spans 9 residues. The V gene end was trimmed by 8 bases and the J gene end by 7 bases; junction bases not matched to a gene: 1. The germline CDR1 and CDR2 sequences are DFQATT and SNEGSKA (reference sequence). The CDR3 sequence is CSPGGGYTF. The CDR3 DNA is TGCAGTCCAGGGGGTGGCTACACCTTC.

The rearrangement uses TRBV3-1 (or the pseudogene TRBV3-2) and TRBJ2-3; maybe TRBD2 (5 bases). CDR1 and CDR2 (germline): LGHDT, YNNKEL (reference sequence). Trimming left V 2 bases short and J 0 bases short, with 9 bases between. CDR3 length: 15 residues. This chain's CDR3 is CASSQRGSSTDTQYF. For the CDR3, the DNA is TGTGCCAGCAGCCAACGGGGTTCTAGCACAGATACGCAGTATTTT.

This chain links TRBV30 with TRBJ2-7, with 11 bases fitting TRBD2. After removal of 8 bases from V and 5 bases from J, the junction contained 5 bases not matched to a gene. The CDR3 totals 12 residues. Germline V gives CDR1 GTSNPN, CDR2 SVGIG (reference sequence). As DNA, the CDR3 is TGTGCCATAGCGGGGGGGCTCGACGAGCAGTACTTC. It yields the protein CAIAGGLDEQYF.

This clone is a singleton in its sample. The rearrangement joins TRBV5-1 to TRBJ2-7, with a tentative D call TRBD1 (5 bases). The CDR3 is 14 residues long. Germline V CDR1 and CDR2: SGHRS, YFSETQ. The V gene lost 0 bases and the J gene lost 3 bases, with 10 bases spanning the gap. The CDR3 nucleotides read TGCGCCAGCAGCTTGGAGACAGTGAACTACGAGCAGTACTTC. Translation: CASSLETVNYEQYF. The full variable domain, rest sourced from reference TRBV5-1 and TRBJ2-7, is KAGVTQTPRYLIKTRGQQVTLSCSPISGHRSVSWYQQTPGQGLQFLFEYFSETQRNKGNFPGRFSGRQFSNSRSEMNVSTLELGDSALYLCASSLETVNYEQYFGPGTRLTVT.

The genes are TRBV4-1 and TRBJ1-5; 7 bases fit TRBD1. V was pared by 3 bases and J by 4 bases, with 6 bases of the junction left unmatched. Germline lookup yields CDR1 MGHRA and CDR2 YSYEKL. The CDR3 runs to 15 residues. The CDR3 reads CASSQGDSRNQPQHF. The DNA of the CDR3 is TGCGCCAGCAGCCAGGGGGACAGCCGAAATCAGCCCCAGCATTTT.

V and J are TRBV2 and TRBJ1-6, with a tentative D call TRBD1 (5 bases). The germline CDR1 and CDR2 sequences are SNHLY and FYNNEI. Trimming took off 5 bases at V and 1 base at J, with 9 bases between the two ends. The CDR3 covers 15 residues. CDR3 in amino acids: CASSSDSSYNSPLHF. Here the CDR3 DNA reads TGTGCCAGCAGTTCCGACAGTTCCTATAATTCACCCCTCCACTTT.

The chain employs TRBV3-1 (or the pseudogene TRBV3-2) and TRBJ2-2, with D unresolved. V was pared by 1 base and J by 1 base, with 4 bases between. The CDR3 extends over 14 amino acids. Germline CDR1 and CDR2: LGHDT and YNNKEL (reference sequence). The CDR3 coding sequence is TGTGCCAGCAGCCAAGTACAGAACACCGGGGAGCTGTTTTTT. It translates to CASSQVQNTGELFF.

The V gene is TRBV6-5, the J gene TRBJ2-5, with 7 bases fitting TRBD1. CDR1 is MNHEY, CDR2 SVGAGI, per germline. V shed 8 bases and J 7 bases; nucleotides not matched to a gene: 7. The CDR3 contains 12 residues. The CDR3 DNA reads TGTGCCAGCGAGGGGGCTGGTGTGACCCAGTACTTC. Translating it yields CASEGAGVTQYF.

In its sample, this clone was seen once. CDR3 amino acids: CASSQGGFLGATYGYTF. DNA for the CDR3: TGTGCCAGCAGCCAAGGTGGTTTCCTGGGGGCCACCTATGGCTACACCTTC. V is TRBV3-1 (or the pseudogene TRBV3-2) and J is TRBJ1-2; D might be TRBD1 (6 bases). The ends were cut back, 1 base at V and 4 bases at J, with 19 bases in the middle. Germline V CDR1 and CDR2: LGHDT, YNNKEL (reference sequence). The CDR3 runs 17 residues.

The rearrangement links TRBV6-5 to TRBJ1-1, with D perhaps matching TRBD1 (6 bases). V lost 8 bases and J lost 0, with 13 bases in between. Germline V CDR1 and CDR2: MNHEY, SVGAGI. The CDR3 runs 14 residues. The DNA for the CDR3 is TGTGCCAGCGTGGACAGCATGATGAACACTGAAGCTTTCTTT. Translation: CASVDSMMNTEAFF.

The chain couples TRBV2 to TRBJ1-1; tentative D call: TRBD1 (6 bases). The V gene lost 7 bases and the J gene lost 6 bases, with 18 bases spanning the gap. Germline CDR1 and CDR2: SNHLY and FYNNEI. The CDR3 has 14 residues. For the CDR3, the DNA is TGTGCCAGCACCTTTACCGGGACACTCCCTGAAGCTTTCTTT. Amino acid sequence: CASTFTGTLPEAFF.

This clone was counted once. This chain joins TRBV5-1 and TRBJ1-1; the match to TRBD1 covers 7 bases. Germline values: CDR1 SGHRS, CDR2 YFSETQ. This CDR3 spans 13 amino acids. V gave up 4 bases and J gave up 1 base; unmatched junction bases: 1. CDR3 amino acids: CASSRTGNTEAFF. CDR3 coding DNA: TGCGCCAGCAGCCGGACAGGGAACACTGAAGCTTTCTTT.

This clone was counted a few times. The chain combines TRBV27 with TRBJ2-2; unclear D gene. Germline loops: CDR1 MNHEY, CDR2 SMNVEV (reference sequence). This CDR3 is 12 amino acids long. V was trimmed by 5 bases and J by 2 bases, leaving 3 bases between them. This CDR3 is CASSGNTGELFF. The CDR3, as DNA: TGTGCCAGCAGTGGCAACACCGGGGAGCTGTTTTTT.

The chain couples TRBV29-1 to TRBJ2-5, with D possibly matching TRBD2 (6 bases). CDR3 length equals 13 residues. Deletions cut 1 base from V and 3 bases from J, with 9 bases between. CDR1 is SQVTM, CDR2 ANQGSEA, per germline. CDR3 sequence reads: CSVEVRGKETQYF. The CDR3 nucleotides read TGCAGCGTTGAAGTTCGGGGGAAAGAGACCCAGTACTTC. The whole variable domain, remainder taken from reference TRBV29-1 and TRBJ2-5, is SAVISQKPSRDICQRGTSLTIQCQVDSQVTMMFWYRQQPGQSLTLIATANQGSEATYESGFVIDKFPISRPNLTFSTLTVSNMSPEDSSIYLCSVEVRGKETQYFGPGTRLLVL.

The genes are TRBV5-1 and TRBJ2-5, with 10 bases fitting TRBD2. CDR1 and CDR2 from the germline V gene are SGHRS and YFSETQ. The CDR3 is made up of 15 amino acids. The J segment lost 4 bases and the V segment lost 2 bases, leaving 5 bases of the junction unmatched. The chain's CDR3 is CASSLQRGGGETQYF. CDR3 sequence (DNA): TGCGCCAGCAGCTTACAGCGGGGGGGCGGAGAGACCCAGTACTTC.

The rearrangement joins TRBV6-5 to TRBJ1-1, with TRBD1 as a possible D gene (6 bases). The ends were cut back, 10 bases at V and 1 base at J, with 16 bases in the middle. CDR3 size: 14 residues. Per germline, CDR1 MNHEY and CDR2 SVGAGI. In nucleotides, the CDR3 is TGTGCCACTAACACACAGGGTACGAACACTGAAGCTTTCTTT. This encodes CATNTQGTNTEAFF.

J is TRBJ2-7 and V is TRBV30; TRBD2 agrees at 7 bases. The V segment lost 4 bases and the J segment 1 base; nucleotides outside the gene matches: 1. CDR3 size: 12 residues. CDR1 is GTSNPN and CDR2 is SVGIG in the germline V gene (reference sequence). The CDR3 DNA reads TGTGCCTGGACGCGGGAGTCCTACGAGCAGTACTTC. It specifies CAWTRESYEQYF.

The V call is TRBV18, the J call TRBJ1-5, with D perhaps matching TRBD1 (5 bases). V gave up 2 bases and J gave up 6 bases, with 17 bases separating them. The length of the CDR3 is 16 residues. Germline V CDR1 and CDR2: KGHSH, LQKENI. CDR3 amino acids: CASSPSREGGTQPQHF. CDR3 bases: TGTGCCAGCTCACCATCCCGGGAGGGAGGGACTCAGCCCCAGCATTTT.

Only one count was recorded for this clone. V gene TRBV7-2 combines with J gene TRBJ1-1; a possible D gene is TRBD1 (6 bases). Germline CDR1 SGHTA, CDR2 FQGNSA. The CDR3 runs 16 residues. V was clipped by 6 bases and J by 0 bases, with 17 bases between them. The CDR3 loop is CASRPSLRGMNTEAFF. CDR3 in DNA: TGTGCCAGCAGGCCTAGCCTCAGGGGTATGAACACTGAAGCTTTCTTT. Supplemented by reference TRBV7-2 and TRBJ1-1, the full variable domain reads GAGVSQSPSNKVTEKGKDVELRCDPISGHTALYWYRQSLGQGLEFLIYFQGNSAPDKSGLPSDRFSAERTGGSVSTLTIQRTQQEDSAVYLCASRPSLRGMNTEAFFGQGTRLTVV.

The gene calls are TRBV6-5 and TRBJ2-7; tentative D call: TRBD1 (5 bases). This CDR3 is built from 15 residues. From germline, CDR1 is MNHEY and CDR2 SVGAGI. V was clipped by 5 bases and J by 2 bases, with 16 bases between them. The CDR3 spells CASSQGVGNTYEQYF. The CDR3 bases are TGTGCCAGCAGTCAGGGTGTCGGAAACACCTACGAGCAGTACTTC.

The J gene is TRBJ1-2, the V gene TRBV9; TRBD1 matches at 7 bases. The V and J ends lost 0 bases and 4 bases, in that order; junction bases with no gene match: 6. CDR3 length: 15 residues. Germline V gene sequence: CDR1 SGDLS, CDR2 YYNGEE. CDR3 loop: CASSVGPQGVYGYTF. The CDR3 region has the DNA TGTGCCAGCAGCGTAGGTCCCCAGGGGGTCTATGGCTACACCTTC.

The V call is TRBV5-1, the J call TRBJ2-2, with 8 bases identical to TRBD1. V gave up 4 bases and J gave up 9 bases; unmatched junction bases: 8. Germline assignment: CDR1 SGHRS and CDR2 YFSETQ. This CDR3 has 14 amino acids. The CDR3 nucleotides are TGCGCCAGCAGCCTAGACAGGGGTGAAAGGGAGCTGTTTTTT. It codes for CASSLDRGERELFF.

The chain combines TRBV12-5 with TRBJ1-1, with D unclear. The CDR3 spans 15 residues. V lost 3 bases and J 10 bases, leaving 21 bases between the germline ends. Germline CDR1 LGHNT, CDR2 FRNRAP. In DNA, the CDR3 is TGTGCTAGTGGTTTCCTCGATGGAGGTGCGGGCCGAGCTTTCTTT. This gives the protein CASGFLDGGAGRAFF.